This T cell receptor (beta chain) was captured in a study of monozygotic twins with inflammatory bowel disease. Points from the study as a whole: On the inverse Simpson index, IBD patients scored lower for TCRbeta diversity than healthy co-twins.

TCRdb reprocessed the 5' RACE reads and reports one entry per CDR3 protein, with no DNA. Its table records just under 45,000 distinct CDR3 sequences. Turning to this clonotype: The antigen is undetermined.

Germline V gene sequence: CDR1 DFQATT, CDR2 SNEGSKA (reference sequence). This CDR3 has 14 residues. This chain connects TRBV20-1 to TRBJ1-5; TCRdb's assignment of TRBD1 cannot be checked, as there is no DNA. The sequenced sample consisted of blood. This clonotype was sampled from a human donor with ulcerative colitis or Crohn's disease, or a healthy co-twin of an affected twin (not recorded which). The chain's CDR3 is CSAATGYSNQPQHF.